This note documents a single TCR beta chain sequence. The antigen remains unidentified. The sample belongs to a study of stem cell transplantation in POMP-related autoinflammatory disease. Overall study: Before transplant: CD4+ naive skewing, low CD8+ proportions, reduced cytokine secretion.

Clones were read by immunoSEQ multiplex PCR, and TCRdb kept only the in-frame ones, dropping some. This repertoire shows roughly 8,500 clones, roughly nine tenths found once; its top ten account for around 2.5%. V was pared by 6 bases and J by 0 bases, with 14 bases between. CDR1 MNHNS and CDR2 SASEGT come from the germline V gene. The CDR3 totals 15 residues. Whole-study results and caveats: Patients with PRAID showed a restricted number of unique TRB V-J gene pairings. PRAID patients trended toward lower TRB diversity and higher clonality in all analyzed T-cell subsets.

This specimen was CD8+ T cells from PBMCs, taken before stem cell transplantation. This TCR derives from a human donor with POMP-related autoinflammation and immune dysregulation (PRAID). The rearrangement uses TRBV6-1 and TRBJ1-2, with unresolved D. The CDR3: CASRAIALANYGYTF. In DNA, the CDR3 is TGTGCCAGCAGGGCCATAGCCCTAGCTAACTATGGCTACACCTTC.